The next 5 T cell receptor beta chains were all read from a single sample in a study of blood T cell repertoires in COVID-19. The assay was immunoSEQ multiplex PCR, and TCRdb's table has in-frame clones only and misses some. The profile shows around 300,000 clones, about four fifths of them singletons. Sequenced sample: peripheral blood. These receptors all stem from a man aged 25-45 years with active or convalescent COVID-19.

J is TRBJ1-3 and V is TRBV5-4; D unclear. Germline V gene sequence: CDR1 SGHNT, CDR2 YYREEE (reference sequence). V was clipped by 4 bases and J by 1 base, with 12 bases between them. CDR3 size: 15 residues. The CDR3 sequence is CASSPDGGSGNTIYF. Written as DNA, the CDR3 is TGTGCCAGCAGCCCCGACGGCGGTTCTGGAAACACCATATATTTT.

The chain links TRBV12-3 or TRBV12-4 to TRBJ2-7; perhaps TRBD1 as D (5 bases). Trimming shortened V by 7 bases and J by 5 bases, and 15 bases separated the two germline ends. This CDR3 has 13 residues. The CDR3 DNA reads TGTGCCAGCACTTCAGGGCCGTCGGACGAGCAGTACTTC. Translating gives CASTSGPSDEQYF.

V usage is TRBV21-1 and J usage is TRBJ2-7; the D call of TRBD2 is as the table states it, not checked on the DNA. TRBV21-1 is a recognized pseudogene. This CDR3 has 15 amino acids. The chain's CDR3 is CASSKYGGRLYEQYF. The CDR3 DNA is TGTGCCAGCAGCAAGTATGGCGGGAGGTTATACGAGCAGTACTTC.

This rearrangement joins TRBV6-2 or TRBV6-3 to TRBJ2-7, with 8 bases identical to TRBD1. Germline loops: CDR1 MNHEY, CDR2 SVGEGT. V gave up 0 bases and J gave up 4 bases; unmatched junction bases: 8. The CDR3 sequence is 16 residues long. The CDR3 region has the DNA TGTGCCAGCAGTTACTCGAGAAACAGGGGGGAGTACGAGCAGTACTTC. As protein: CASSYSRNRGEYEQYF.

This clone showed up just a few times. The V call is TRBV14, the J call TRBJ2-1; D gene uncertain. Germline CDR1 SGHDN, CDR2 FVKESK. V was pared by 0 bases and J by 4 bases, with 7 bases between. The CDR3 runs to 14 residues. The CDR3 here is CASSQDWPYNEQFF. The CDR3 coding sequence is TGTGCCAGCAGCCAAGATTGGCCTTACAATGAGCAGTTCTTC.